The text below deals with one TCR beta chain. Its antigen remains unknown. The sample originates from a study of radiation and T cells in renal cell carcinoma. Germline CDR1 is SGDLS and CDR2 is YYNGEE. The trim removed 1 base at V and 3 bases at J, leaving 3 bases unmatched. CDR3 length: 14 amino acids. Study-wide results and limits: Top tumor clonotypes rose in blood 2 weeks post-radiation, then contracted.

Time point specified: blood 2 weeks post-SBRT. Treatment given: 15 Gy SBRT to primary tumor, nephrectomy 4 weeks later. Radiation-treated patients gave blood at baseline, week 2 and week 4. The tumor was a clear cell renal cell carcinoma. Libraries were prepared by immunoSEQ multiplex PCR; TCRdb keeps only in-frame clonotypes and omits some of them. The data hold approximately 120,000 clones, with approximately 85% observed a single time. This TCR came from a man aged 45-60 years with renal cell carcinoma. The input for sequencing was blood, taken from a patient whose treatment included radiotherapy and nephrectomy. This chain connects TRBV9 to TRBJ1-2; 7 positions agree with TRBD1. CDR3 protein: CASSVYQGDYGYTF. The CDR3 nucleotides are TGTGCCAGCAGCGTATATCAGGGGGACTATGGCTACACCTTC.